The text below deals with one TCR beta chain. Its antigen specificity is not known. One base away there is no much larger clone; base qualities are not given. This sample was taken from a study of cytomegalovirus exposure and HLA in healthy donors (dated by TCRdb to the late 2010s). In the study overall: In an earlier analysis of 587 of the donors, 276 Gb of sequence data and 100 million or so unique TCR beta sequences from roughly 190 million T cells were reported. An early release that covered some 630 HLA-typed donors contained approximately 300 gigabases of sequencing data and about 93 million unique TCR sequences. Among the roughly 410 genotyped donors, about 83% belonged to the genetic ancestry cluster associated with self-reported Caucasian donors. The study was designed to test whether signatures of past pathogen exposure could be identified by cataloging public T cell receptors. The study profiled the T cell repertoires of some 610 subjects by immunosequencing and related them to cytomegalovirus serostatus. A separate validation cohort of 100 to 150 different subjects was used in addition to the approximately 700-subject first cohort. High-throughput TCR immunosequencing, statistical association of individual TCRs with disease status, and machine learning were combined to predict cytomegalovirus infection status. To study patterns of TCR occurrence, a later analysis re-analyzed previously published TCR beta repertoires from 600 to 750 donors and added high-resolution HLA genotyping. In the later analysis, no new phenotypic data were used to find candidate immune exposures; instead, reliance was placed on TCR beta sequences and their occurrence across donors. An earlier analysis of 587 of the donors applied high-throughput TCR beta sequencing to assess whether each TCR beta V gene segment acted as functional or pseudogenic. Alongside the repertoire data, information on donor age, sex, ethnicity and CMV serostatus was compiled. A later genetic analysis used genome-wide SNP genotypes for about 65% of the 666 donors, treating that subset as a discovery cohort. Every repertoire in the discovery cohort had been generated on one and the same sequencing platform. HLA typing covered class I and class II loci at four-digit resolution. The number of donors typed differed by locus, with about 620-630 for A, B, C, DRB1 and DQB1, 522 for DQA1, 600 to 610 for DPA1, and some 440 for DPB1. Four or five DR-DQ haplotypes were handled as single units for association and clustering because linkage in the cohort was strong. Among roughly 370 genotyped donors of the cohort, an average of approximately 250,000 unique TCR beta nucleotide sequences were sequenced per donor, 15% to 20% of them non-productive. What the research found in general, with its limitations: Over 15 rarely observed V segments, including chromosome 9 orphons, were excluded from the earlier analysis of just under 600 of the donors because counts were too low. A few of the identified cytomegalovirus-associated TCR beta chains were confirmed in vitro to be specific for cytomegalovirus antigens. According to a later genetic analysis, donors in an Asian-associated ancestry cluster had fewer N-insertions in productive TCRs than the roughly 670-donor mean. Correlated functional status among segregating V segments might be attributable to linkage disequilibrium, but an unknown experimental factor could not be ruled out. Only TCR beta chains were sequenced in this cohort, and the absence of alpha or paired-chain data limited detectable features. The study gave a list of under 200 TCR beta chains associated with cytomegalovirus. Sequencing depth was assumed to be roughly uniform across donors in the presence/absence analyses, though that assumption may not hold. Most TCR sequences were observed very rarely across donors, whereas some public TCRs were present in many individuals. The authors suggested that the approach could potentially be generalized to other disease states and immunological phenotypes. Compared with equally common non-associated chains, HLA-associated TCR beta chains in a later analysis were more clonally expanded and had lower generation probabilities. A cluster of highly shared sequence variants was judged likely to represent a technical artifact of the sequencing pipeline. Strong co-occurrence of HLA alleles, especially DR and DQ, made assigning TCR associations to individual alleles difficult. HLA typing was unavailable for some donors at each locus, so association tests used only the typed subset. The 87-base-pair reads could not distinguish some IMGT-functional V segments, including TRBV6-2 and TRBV6-3, so those segments were excluded. The classifier was reported to diagnose cytomegalovirus status with high specificity and sensitivity in both the original cohort and the validation cohort. A later analysis associated about 18,000 TCR beta sequences with specific HLA alleles at a false discovery rate of 0.05. CMV serostatus was the only immune exposure information available for the cohort. In a later analysis, most CMV-associated TCR beta chains were found to appear HLA-restricted, with HLA associations seemingly driven largely by CMV exposure. An earlier analysis of approximately 530 of the donors showed that most TCR beta V segments appeared in productive rearrangements either about 87% or about 30% of the time, which broadly matched IMGT annotations. A further reported finding was that TCR beta sequences accurately predicted the HLA-A and HLA-B alleles for most subjects in the first cohort. In a later analysis, several top co-occurrence clusters were reported to appear linked to parvovirus B19, influenza, CMV and Epstein-Barr virus. According to a later analysis, TCR association rates differed among HLA loci, with DRB1 alleles showing the most associated TCRs and HLA-C alleles showing the fewest. In a later genetic analysis, a missense DCLRE1C variant was associated with V-gene and J-gene trimming of TCR beta chains, and the association was replicated in an independent cohort.

The cohort consisted of 666 healthy bone marrow donors. Cohort members were all nominally healthy when sampled, although unrecorded immune exposures were likely present. The donor tested CMV seropositive, placing the donor among the approximately 310 seropositive members of the cohort. A peripheral blood sample was collected from each donor, and TCR beta sequencing was performed on peripheral blood mononuclear cells. The Qiagen DNeasy Blood Extraction Kit was used to extract genomic DNA from the blood cell samples. Preparation of the library involved the immunoSEQ multiplex PCR assay. A mixture of 60 forward primers for TCR Vbeta segments and 13 reverse primers for TCR Jbeta segments was used in the multiplex PCR. The CDR3 region of rearranged TCR beta genes was amplified from genomic DNA by a multiplex PCR assay. On the Illumina HiSeq System, the amplified TCR beta libraries were sequenced as 87-base-pair reads. Per the authors' processing: In a later analysis, some 80 million unique TCR beta chains were counted across the approximately 670 repertoires, and roughly 11 million of these chains were shared by at least two donors. To remove PCR and sequencing errors, raw reads were error-corrected and collapsed into unique sequences using a nearest-neighbor algorithm that merged closely related sequences. CDR3 sequences were aligned to IMGT reference sequences to assign V, D and J gene segments. For a sequence to be retained, at least a six-nucleotide match to both a V gene segment and a J gene segment was required. Rearrangements were called productive when the CDR3 lacked stop codons and stayed in frame with V and J; all others were non-productive. CDR3 was defined according to IMGT convention as the region running from the second conserved V-encoded cysteine to the conserved J-encoded phenylalanine. The earlier analysis of about 620 of the donors excluded sequences that lacked an unambiguous match to a single V gene segment. An earlier analysis of under 750 of the donors called V segments functional above 56.7% productive rearrangements and segregating when the between-donor standard deviation exceeded 5%. To diagnose cytomegalovirus status from the catalog of TCR beta chain sequences, a statistical classification framework was built. V and J gene assignment, in a later analysis, came from comparing TCR nucleotide sequences with IMGT/GENE-DB human TR gene sequences. A later analysis assigned CDR3 sequences and most-parsimonious VDJ recombination scenarios with the TCRdist pipeline. In a later analysis, each TCR beta chain was defined by its CDR3 amino acid sequence together with its V-gene family, and reads lacking a unique V-gene family were excluded. A later analysis removed 592 highly shared, low-generation-probability nucleotide sequences to deal with suspected cross-contamination and a sequencing artifact. For each public chain, a later analysis derived a clonal expansion index from normalized ranks of inferred template counts within each repertoire. In a later analysis, generation probabilities were computed with a VDJ recombination model fitted to out-of-frame rearrangements, and the resulting probabilities were checked against IGoR. In a later analysis, hypergeometric tests were used to score TCR-TCR, TCR-HLA and TCR-CMV co-occurrence, with a repertoire-size bias correction applied to TCR pairs. False discovery rates were estimated in a later analysis by permuting HLA or CMV assignments 20 times. In a later analysis, co-occurring TCRs were grouped using DBSCAN, with TCRdist sequence similarity added in when clustering inside HLA-allele-positive subsets. Co-occurrence clustering excluded repertoires with fewer than 30,000 or more than 120,000 public chains, plus five with anomalous nucleotide sharing. TCRdb took over this immuneACCESS table, retaining in-frame rearrangements with V and J assigned. Such tables are incomplete; in checked studies, under half of the missing clones stem from an unresolved V gene, and the remainder is unexplained. That table furnishes V, J and clone size, whereas the DNA furnished D and trimming. The sample data list approximately 200,000 clones, and about four fifths of these were observed just once. Approximately 1.5% of the sample comes from the top ten.

The V end loses 5 bases and the J end loses 1 base, and a stretch of 23 bases separates them. The CDR3 goes from the cysteine to the phenylalanine over 18 residues. Only the CDR3 part of the read is kept: 54 bases, read in frame from the first base. The germline V gene (reference sequence) specifies PRHDT as CDR1 and FYEKMQ as CDR2. Sequencing input: PBMCs. The TCR originated in a girl under 18 in good health and CMV-seropositive. The chain is made from TRBV13 and TRBJ1-1; the D gene is perhaps TRBD1, from 5 matching bases. Here the CDR3 is given as CASSPTLLGGTANTEAFF. The bases read TGTGCCAGCAGCCCGACCCTACTAGGAGGGACGGCGAACACTGAAGCTTTCTTT.